Shown below are 3 T cell receptor beta chains from a single sample sequenced in a study of CD8 T cells in ankylosing spondylitis (dated by TCRdb to the late 2010s). The method behind the library was 5' RACE. Sequencing was performed on an Illumina HiSeq 2500. TCRdb took the public reads, trimmed them with fastp at Q25, ran MiXCR for clone calling and kept in-frame beta chains. Every CDR3 protein is listed once, alongside the most common genes and DNA of its rows. In all, the sample holds almost 250,000 distinct CDR3 sequences, and under 35% of those were seen once. In total, the top ten clones hold roughly 4% of the sample. Specimen: blood, either unsorted or a sorted T cell fraction (not recorded which). These TCRs come from a male donor with ankylosing spondylitis or in good health (not recorded which).

This clonotype was counted ten times or more. The rearrangement links TRBV7-9 to TRBJ2-1; D might be TRBD1 or TRBD2, each matching 6 bases. This CDR3 comprises 14 residues. The V gene's germline CDR1 is SEHNR and CDR2 FQNEAQ (reference sequence). V dropped 4 bases and J dropped 2 bases, with 9 bases sitting between them. DNA of the CDR3: TGTGCCAGCAGCTCCGGGGGCACCTACAATGAGCAGTTCTTC. This codes for CASSSGGTYNEQFF.

The chain has TRBV29-1 and TRBJ2-2, with 7 bases aligning to TRBD1. The ends lost 6 bases at V and 5 bases at J; junction bases unmatched: 9. This CDR3 is 14 amino acids long. Germline values: CDR1 SQVTM, CDR2 ANQGSEA. The CDR3, as DNA: TGCAGCGTACCCCGACAGGGACAGACCGGGGAGCTGTTTTTT. This gives the protein CSVPRQGQTGELFF.

The chain is built from TRBV7-3 and TRBJ2-7; 10 bases align to TRBD1. The CDR3 loop spans 13 amino acids. The germline V gene has CDR1 SGHTA and CDR2 FQGTGA. The junction had 4 bases not matched to a gene; V was cut back by 5 bases and J by 6 bases. CDR3 DNA sequence: TGTGCCAGCAGCCCAGACAGGGGGCGCGAGCAGTACTTC. Translation gives CASSPDRGREQYF.